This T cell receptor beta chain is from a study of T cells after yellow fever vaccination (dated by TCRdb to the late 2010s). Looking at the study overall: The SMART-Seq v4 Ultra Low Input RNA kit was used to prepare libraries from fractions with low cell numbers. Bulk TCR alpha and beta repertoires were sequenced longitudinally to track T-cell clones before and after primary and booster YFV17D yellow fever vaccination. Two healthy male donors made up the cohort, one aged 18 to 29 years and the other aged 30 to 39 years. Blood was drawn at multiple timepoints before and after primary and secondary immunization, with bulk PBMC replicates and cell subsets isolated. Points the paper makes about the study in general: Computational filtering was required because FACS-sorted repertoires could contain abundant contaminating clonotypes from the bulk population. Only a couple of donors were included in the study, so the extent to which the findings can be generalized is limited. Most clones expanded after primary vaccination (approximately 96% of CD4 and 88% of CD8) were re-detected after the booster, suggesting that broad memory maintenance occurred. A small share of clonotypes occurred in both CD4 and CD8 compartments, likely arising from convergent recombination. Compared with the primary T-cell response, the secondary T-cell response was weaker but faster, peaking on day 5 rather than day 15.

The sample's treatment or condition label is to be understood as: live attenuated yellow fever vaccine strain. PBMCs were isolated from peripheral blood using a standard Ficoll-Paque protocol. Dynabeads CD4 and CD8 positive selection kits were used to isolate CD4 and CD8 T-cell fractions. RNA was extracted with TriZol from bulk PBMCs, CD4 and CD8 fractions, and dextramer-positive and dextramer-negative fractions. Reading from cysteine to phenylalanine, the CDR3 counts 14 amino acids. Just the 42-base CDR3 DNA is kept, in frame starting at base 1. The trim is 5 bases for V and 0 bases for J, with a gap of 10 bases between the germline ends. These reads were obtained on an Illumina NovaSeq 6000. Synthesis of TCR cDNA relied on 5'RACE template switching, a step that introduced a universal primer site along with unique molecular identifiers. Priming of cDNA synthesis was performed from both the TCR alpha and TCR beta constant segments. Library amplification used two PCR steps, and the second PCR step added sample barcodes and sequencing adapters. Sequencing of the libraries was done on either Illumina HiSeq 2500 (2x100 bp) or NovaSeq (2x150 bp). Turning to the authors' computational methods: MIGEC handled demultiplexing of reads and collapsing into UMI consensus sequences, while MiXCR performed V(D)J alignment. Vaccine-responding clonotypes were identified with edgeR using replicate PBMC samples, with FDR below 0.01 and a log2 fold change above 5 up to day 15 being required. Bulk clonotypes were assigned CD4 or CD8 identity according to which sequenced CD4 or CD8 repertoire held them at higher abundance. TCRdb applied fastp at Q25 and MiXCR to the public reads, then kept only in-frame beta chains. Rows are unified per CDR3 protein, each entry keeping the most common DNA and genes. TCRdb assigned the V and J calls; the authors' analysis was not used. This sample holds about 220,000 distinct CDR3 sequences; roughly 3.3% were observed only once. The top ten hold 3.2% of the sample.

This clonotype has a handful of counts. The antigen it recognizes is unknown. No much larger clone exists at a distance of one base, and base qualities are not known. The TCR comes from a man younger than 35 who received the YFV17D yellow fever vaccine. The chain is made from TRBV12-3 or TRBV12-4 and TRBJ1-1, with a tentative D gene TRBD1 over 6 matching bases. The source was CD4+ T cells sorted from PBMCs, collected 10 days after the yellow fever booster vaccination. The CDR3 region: CASSHRVLNTEAFF. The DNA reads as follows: TGTGCCAGCAGTCACAGGGTTTTGAACACTGAAGCTTTCTTT.